This TCR beta chain was recorded in a study of T cells in Graves' hyperthyroidism and ophthalmopathy. General study results and limits: The model foresaw ophthalmopathy a median 6.5 months prior to onset.

This clonotype was picked up many times. No antigen is known for it. Amplified TCR beta CDR3 regions derived from RNA transcripts. A first-round RT-PCR of the TCR CDR3 used the HTBI primer set. TCRdb analysed the multiplex PCR reads with MiXCR anew, one entry per CDR3 protein. This sample has fewer than 650,000 distinct CDR3 sequences, with over 12% found just once. V was clipped by 3 bases and J by 6 bases; unmatched bases: 3. Germline loops: CDR1 SGHAT, CDR2 FQDESV (reference sequence). The CDR3 extends over 14 amino acids. PBMCs came from more than 9.5 ml fresh peripheral blood. The chain combines TRBV11-1 with TRBJ1-1, with 11 nucleotides matching TRBD1. Source material: blood. The receptor's source is a woman aged 35 to 49 with Graves' ophthalmopathy. CDR3 bases: TGTGCCAGCAGCTTTTGGACAGGGGGCTCTGAAGCTTTCTTT. It yields the protein CASSFWTGGSEAFF.